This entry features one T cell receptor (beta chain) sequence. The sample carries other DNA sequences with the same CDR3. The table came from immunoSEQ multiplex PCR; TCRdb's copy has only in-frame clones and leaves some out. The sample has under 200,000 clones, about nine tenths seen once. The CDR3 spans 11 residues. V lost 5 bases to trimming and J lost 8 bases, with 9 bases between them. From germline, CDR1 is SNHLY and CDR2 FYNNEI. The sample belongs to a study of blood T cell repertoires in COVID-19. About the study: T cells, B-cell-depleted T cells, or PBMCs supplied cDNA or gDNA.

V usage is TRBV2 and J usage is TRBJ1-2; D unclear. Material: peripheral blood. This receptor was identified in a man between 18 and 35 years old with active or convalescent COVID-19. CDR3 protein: CASSQTGGYTF. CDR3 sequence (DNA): TGTGCCAGCAGTCAGACCGGGGGCTACACCTTC.